This entry is about one TCR beta chain. The source of the sample is a study of blood T cell repertoires in COVID-19. Trimming removed 0 bases at V and 6 bases at J, with 9 bases between. The CDR3 totals 13 residues. Per germline, CDR1 SGHRS and CDR2 YFSETQ. Original data processing: Researchers report that nucleated cell counts were estimated from reference gene primer amplification. Using immunoSEQ multiplex PCR, the repertoire was profiled, and TCRdb retains in-frame clones only, with some absent. The V and J calls and clone size are taken from that table; D and trimming were inferred from the DNA. The table shows 140,000 or so clones, with over 80% occurring only once.

This TCR was recovered from an elderly woman with acute or convalescent COVID-19. The material sequenced was peripheral blood. The V and J genes are TRBV5-1 and TRBJ1-1; no clear D gene. Written as DNA, the CDR3 is TGCGCCAGCAGCTTGGGAGTGGTTCCTGAAGCTTTCTTT. Its translation: CASSLGVVPEAFF.